What follows are 17 T cell receptor beta chains derived from one specimen sequenced in a study of tumor-infiltrating lymphocytes in primary liver carcinoma. The researchers produced TCR beta cDNA from 500 to 550 ng total RNA with a constant-region primer. Construction of TCR beta libraries relied on three successive nested multiplex PCR rounds employing slightly modified ARM-PCR. The first two PCR rounds, around 10 cycles each, used TRBV1-TRBV30 forward primers and a C-beta reverse primer. Each CDR3 protein is one row after TCRdb ran MiXCR on the multiplex PCR reads. The table includes approximately 320,000 distinct CDR3 sequences, nearly 60% detected once. Germline DNA was also extracted, and blood RNA derived from unsorted whole blood. The sequencing input was peripheral blood. The origin of the receptors is a woman between 25 and 40 years old with primary liver carcinoma and hepatitis B virus infection.

Remarks on this clonotype: The CDR3 end shows no conserved phenylalanine or tryptophan, and so a read error is likely. The gene calls are TRBV11-2 and TRBJ2-5; 7 bases align to TRBD2. Germline values: CDR1 SGHAT, CDR2 FQNNGV. The CDR3 is 14 residues long. Written as DNA, the CDR3 is TGTGCCAGCAGCGCCCGACTAGCTCAAGAGATCCAGTACGTC. Translating it yields CASSARLAQEIQYV.

This chain joins TRBV7-9 and TRBJ2-1, with D hard to call. Looked up from germline, CDR1 is SEHNR and CDR2 is FQNEAQ (reference sequence). The CDR3 contains 16 residues. The V gene lost 5 bases and the J gene lost 6 bases, with 20 bases spanning the gap. In DNA, the CDR3 is TGTGCCAGCAGCCCACGCGCTTACGTGGGCCTCAATGAGCAGTTCTTC. Translated: CASSPRAYVGLNEQFF.

This clonotype has a count of ten or more. The rearrangement links TRBV6-5 to TRBJ1-2; 8 bases line up with TRBD1. The CDR3 runs to 15 residues. CDR1 and CDR2 from the germline V gene are MNHEY and SVGAGI. The V gene end was trimmed by 2 bases and the J gene end by 6 bases; junction bases not matched to a gene: 8. DNA for the CDR3: TGTGCCAGCAGTTACGCCCAGGGGGCCTATAATGGCTACACCTTC. Amino acids: CASSYAQGAYNGYTF.

This clonotype was counted between two and nine times. CDR3 coding DNA: TGTGCCAGCAGTTTGGGACAGGGGATTGCTGAGCAGTTCTTC. The encoded protein is CASSLGQGIAEQFF. V is TRBV6-5 and J is TRBJ2-1; TRBD1 agrees at 10 bases. The length of the CDR3 is 14 residues. V trimming: 4 bases; J trimming: 9 bases; junction bases outside the gene matches: 6. Germline values: CDR1 MNHEY, CDR2 SVGAGI.

Remarks on this clonotype: Possible read error: a much larger clone is one base away. The rearrangement links TRBV12-3 or TRBV12-4 to TRBJ1-1, with D maybe TRBD1 (6 bases). This CDR3 contains 15 residues. V lost 9 bases, J lost 5 bases, and 22 bases lay in between. This CDR3 reads CASFAGGGPTTEAFF. Written as DNA, the CDR3 is TGTGCCAGTTTCGCCGGAGGGGGGCCGACGACTGAAGCTTTCTTT.

On this clonotype itself: Relative to the germline gene, one junction end is altered; a read error may explain this. The chain employs TRBV7-8 and TRBJ2-1; TRBD2 matches at 11 bases. Germline values: CDR1 SGHVS, CDR2 FQNEAQ. The CDR3 length is 16 residues. DNA of the CDR3: TGTGGCAGCAGCTTAATCCCGGGACTAGCGGACAATGTGCAGTTCTTC. Residues: CGSSLIPGLADNVQFF.

This sequence joins TRBV12-3 or TRBV12-4 and TRBJ2-2; no clear D gene. This CDR3 region has 13 residues. The V end lost 7 bases, the J end lost 5 bases, and 11 bases lay between the germline ends. The CDR3 DNA sequence: TGTGCCAGCAATAGCCCCGGGACCGGGGAGCTGTTTTTT. It encodes CASNSPGTGELFF.

This clonotype was seen only once. This rearrangement joins TRBV4-1 to TRBJ2-5; TRBD1 aligns across 8 bases. Germline V gives CDR1 MGHRA, CDR2 YSYEKL. The CDR3 consists of 16 residues. With 1 base clipped from V and 4 bases from J, the junction kept 8 bases outside the gene matches. The CDR3 sequence is CASSQGLAGGRETQYF. Here the CDR3 DNA reads TGCGCCAGCAGCCAAGGATTAGCAGGGGGCAGAGAGACCCAGTACTTC.

V and J are TRBV11-2 and TRBJ2-6; D remains unclear. Per the germline V gene, CDR1 is SGHAT and CDR2 is FQNNGV. The CDR3 extends over 16 amino acids. V dropped 1 base and J dropped 5 bases, with 12 bases sitting between them. The CDR3 nucleotides read TGTGCCAGCAGCTTAGGCGCCTGGGCTAGGGCCAACGTCCTGACTTTC. Translating gives CASSLGAWARANVLTF.

The chain uses TRBV28 and TRBJ2-7; 8 bases line up with TRBD2. Germline V CDR1 and CDR2: MDHEN, SYDVKM. The CDR3 has 16 amino acids. V dropped 6 bases and J dropped 4; count of bases not matched to a gene: 14. CDR3 protein: CASRYPGSGTGYEQYF. CDR3 sequence (DNA): TGTGCCAGCAGATACCCCGGTAGCGGGACGGGGTACGAGCAGTACTTC.

This clonotype was counted once. The chain combines TRBV20-1 with TRBJ2-4; TRBD2 matches at 8 bases. The CDR3 runs to 15 residues. Unmatched junction bases numbered 5, after V lost 0 bases and J lost 4 bases. Germline V CDR1 and CDR2: DFQATT, SNEGSKA (reference sequence). The CDR3 here is CSARDPAGVKNIQYF. Written as DNA, the CDR3 is TGCAGTGCTAGAGATCCAGCGGGGGTGAAAAACATTCAGTACTTC.

A remark on this clonotype: A much larger clone differs by one base, so this may be a read error. The chain couples TRBV11-2 to TRBJ2-5; 10 nucleotides align to TRBD2. CDR1 and CDR2 (germline): SGHAT, FQNNGV. V lost 0 bases, J lost 7 bases, and 8 bases stayed unmatched. This CDR3 is built from 16 residues. The CDR3 nucleotides read TGTGCCAGCAGCTTAGATCGAGCGGGAGGGCCTCTGACCCAGTACTTC. Residues: CASSLDRAGGPLTQYF.

With regard to this clonotype: A read error is possible here, since a much larger clone lies one base away. This chain's CDR3 is CSVAGNTGERFF. The DNA for the CDR3 is TGCAGCGTTGCCGGGAACACCGGGGAGCGGTTTTTT. The chain employs TRBV29-1 and TRBJ2-2, with TRBD2 as a possible D gene (5 bases). The CDR3 loop spans 12 amino acids. Germline lookup yields CDR1 SQVTM and CDR2 ANQGSEA.

The V call is TRBV29-1, the J call TRBJ2-5; D is ambiguous. The CDR3 has 13 residues. V lost 6 bases, J lost 5 bases, and 16 bases lay in between. Germline-derived CDR1 and CDR2 are SQVTM and ANQGSEA. CDR3 region: CSVDRVWKETQYF. CDR3 nucleotide sequence: TGCAGCGTCGATCGGGTGTGGAAGGAGACCCAGTACTTC.

Concerning this clonotype: An end of the junction differs from the germline gene, which may be a read error. V and J are TRBV6-2 or TRBV6-3 and TRBJ1-5, with TRBD1 matching over 9 bases. Germline V gene data show CDR1 as MNHEY and CDR2 as SVGEGT. This CDR3 is built from 13 residues. The chain's CDR3 is CVSSWTGAQPQHF. DNA of the CDR3: TGTGTCAGCAGTTGGACAGGGGCTCAGCCCCAGCATTTT.

The chain is built from TRBV6-5 and TRBJ2-1; TRBD2 aligns across 13 bases. CDR1 and CDR2 (germline): MNHEY, SVGAGI. The CDR3 sequence is 18 residues long. V lost 0 bases, J lost 7 bases, and 9 bases stayed unmatched. The CDR3 sequence is CASSYSGLAGALRNEQFF. The CDR3 bases are TGTGCCAGCAGTTACTCAGGACTAGCGGGAGCCCTACGAAATGAGCAGTTCTTC.

A remark on this clonotype: One base away lies a much larger clone, so this may be a sequencing read error. The rearrangement uses TRBV12-3 or TRBV12-4 and TRBJ2-1; the match to TRBD2 covers 14 bases. This CDR3 contains 16 residues. The V segment lost 5 bases and the J segment 5 bases; nucleotides outside the gene matches: 5. As DNA, the CDR3 is TGTGCCAGCAGTGAGACTAGCGGGAGGGCCAACAATGAGCAGTTCTTC. It yields the protein CASSETSGRANNEQFF.